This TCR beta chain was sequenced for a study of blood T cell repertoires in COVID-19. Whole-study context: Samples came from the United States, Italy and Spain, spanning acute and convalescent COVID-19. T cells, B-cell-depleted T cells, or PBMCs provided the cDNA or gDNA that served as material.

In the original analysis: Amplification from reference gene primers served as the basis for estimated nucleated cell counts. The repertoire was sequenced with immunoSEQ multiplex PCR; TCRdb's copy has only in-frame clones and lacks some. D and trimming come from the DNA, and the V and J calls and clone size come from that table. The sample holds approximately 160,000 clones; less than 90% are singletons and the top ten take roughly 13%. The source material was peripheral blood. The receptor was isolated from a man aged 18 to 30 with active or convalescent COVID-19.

The CDR3 spells CASRGRNYGYTF. In DNA form, the CDR3 reads TGTGCCAGCAGGGGGCGAAACTATGGCTACACCTTC. The chain couples TRBV3-1 (or the pseudogene TRBV3-2) to TRBJ1-2, with a weak D call TRBD1 (5 bases). V lost 6 bases and J 2 bases, leaving 7 bases between the germline ends. Germline V CDR1 and CDR2: LGHDT, YNNKEL (reference sequence). The CDR3 covers 12 residues.